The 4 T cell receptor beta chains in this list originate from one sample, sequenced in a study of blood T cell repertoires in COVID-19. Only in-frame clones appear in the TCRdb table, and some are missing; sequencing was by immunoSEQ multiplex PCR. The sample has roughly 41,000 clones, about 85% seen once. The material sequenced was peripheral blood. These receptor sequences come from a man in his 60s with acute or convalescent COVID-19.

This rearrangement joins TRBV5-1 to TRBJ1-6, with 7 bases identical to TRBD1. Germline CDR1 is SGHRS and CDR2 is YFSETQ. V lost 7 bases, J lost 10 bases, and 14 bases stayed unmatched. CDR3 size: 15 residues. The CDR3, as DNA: TGCGCCAGCCAACAAACTCAGGGGGTGGAATCACCCCTCCACTTT. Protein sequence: CASQQTQGVESPLHF. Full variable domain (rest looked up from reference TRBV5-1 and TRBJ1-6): KAGVTQTPRYLIKTRGQQVTLSCSPISGHRSVSWYQQTPGQGLQFLFEYFSETQRNKGNFPGRFSGRQFSNSRSEMNVSTLELGDSALYLCASQQTQGVESPLHFGNGTRLTVT.

The CDR3 sequence: CASSGPDQPQHF. In nucleotides, the CDR3 is TGTGCCAGCTCAGGCCCAGATCAGCCCCAGCATTTT. The rearrangement uses TRBV18 and TRBJ1-5, with D hard to call. This CDR3 comprises 12 residues. V was pared by 5 bases and J by 5 bases, with 7 bases between. In germline, CDR1 is KGHSH, CDR2 LQKENI.

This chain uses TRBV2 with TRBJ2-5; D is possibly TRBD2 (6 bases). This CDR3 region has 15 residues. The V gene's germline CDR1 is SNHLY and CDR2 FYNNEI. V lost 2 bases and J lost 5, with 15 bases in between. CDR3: CASSESKGLAETQYF. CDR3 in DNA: TGTGCCAGCAGTGAAAGTAAGGGACTTGCCGAGACCCAGTACTTC.

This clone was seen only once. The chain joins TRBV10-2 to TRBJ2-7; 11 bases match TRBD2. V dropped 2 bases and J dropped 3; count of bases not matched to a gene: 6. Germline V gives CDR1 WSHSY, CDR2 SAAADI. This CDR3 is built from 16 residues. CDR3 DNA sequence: TGCGCCAGCAGTGAGCGGGTACTAGCGGGGGACTACGAGCAGTACTTC. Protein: CASSERVLAGDYEQYF.